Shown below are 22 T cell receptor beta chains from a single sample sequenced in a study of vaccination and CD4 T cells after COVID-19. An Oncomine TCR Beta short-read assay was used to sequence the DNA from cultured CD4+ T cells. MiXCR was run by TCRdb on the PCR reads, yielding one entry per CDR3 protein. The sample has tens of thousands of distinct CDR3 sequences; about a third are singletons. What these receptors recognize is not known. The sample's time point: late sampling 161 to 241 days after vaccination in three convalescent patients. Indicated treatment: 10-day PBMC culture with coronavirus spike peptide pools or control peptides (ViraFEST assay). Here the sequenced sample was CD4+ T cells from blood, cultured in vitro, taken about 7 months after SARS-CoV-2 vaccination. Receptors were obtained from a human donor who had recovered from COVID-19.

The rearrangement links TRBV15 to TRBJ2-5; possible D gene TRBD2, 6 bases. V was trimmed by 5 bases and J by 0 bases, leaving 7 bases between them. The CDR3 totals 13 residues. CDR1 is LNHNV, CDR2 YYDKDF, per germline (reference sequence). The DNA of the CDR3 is TGTGCCACCAGCCTAGCGTACCAAGAGACCCAGTACTTC. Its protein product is CATSLAYQETQYF.

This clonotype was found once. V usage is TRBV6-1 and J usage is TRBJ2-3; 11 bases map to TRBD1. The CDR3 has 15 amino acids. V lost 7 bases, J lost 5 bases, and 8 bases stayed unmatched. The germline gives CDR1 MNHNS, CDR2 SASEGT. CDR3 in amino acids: CASNAGTGGVDTQYF. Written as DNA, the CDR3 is TGTGCCAGCAACGCCGGGACAGGGGGGGTAGATACGCAGTATTTT.

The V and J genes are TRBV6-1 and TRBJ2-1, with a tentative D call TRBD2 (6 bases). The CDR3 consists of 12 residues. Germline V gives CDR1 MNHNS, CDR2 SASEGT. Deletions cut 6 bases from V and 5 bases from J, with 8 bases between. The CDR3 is CASRTGDNEQFF. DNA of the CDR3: TGTGCCAGCAGGACGGGGGACAATGAGCAGTTCTTC.

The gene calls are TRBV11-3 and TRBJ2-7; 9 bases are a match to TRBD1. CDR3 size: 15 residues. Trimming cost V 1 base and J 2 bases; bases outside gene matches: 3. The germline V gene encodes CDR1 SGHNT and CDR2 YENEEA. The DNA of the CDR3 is TGTGCCAGCAGCTTAGTCGGACAGGGGACCTACGAGCAGTACTTC. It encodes CASSLVGQGTYEQYF.

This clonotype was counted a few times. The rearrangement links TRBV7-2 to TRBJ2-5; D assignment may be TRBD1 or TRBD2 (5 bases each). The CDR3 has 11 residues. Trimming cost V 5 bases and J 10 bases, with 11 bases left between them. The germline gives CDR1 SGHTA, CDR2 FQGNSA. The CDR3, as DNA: TGTGCCAGCAGCCCCGGGACCGTCCAGTACTTC. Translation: CASSPGTVQYF.

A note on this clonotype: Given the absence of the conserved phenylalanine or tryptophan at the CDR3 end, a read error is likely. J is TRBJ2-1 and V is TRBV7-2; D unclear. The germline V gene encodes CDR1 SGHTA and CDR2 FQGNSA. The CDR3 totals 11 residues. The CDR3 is CASSAYIEQFL. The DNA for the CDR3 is TGTGCCAGCAGCGCCTACATTGAGCAGTTCCTC.

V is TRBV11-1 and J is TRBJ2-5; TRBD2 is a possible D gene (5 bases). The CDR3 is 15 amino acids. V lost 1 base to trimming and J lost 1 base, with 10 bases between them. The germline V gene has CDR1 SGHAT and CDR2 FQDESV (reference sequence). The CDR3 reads CASSLGGQIQETQYF. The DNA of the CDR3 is TGTGCCAGCAGCTTAGGCGGGCAGATCCAAGAGACCCAGTACTTC.

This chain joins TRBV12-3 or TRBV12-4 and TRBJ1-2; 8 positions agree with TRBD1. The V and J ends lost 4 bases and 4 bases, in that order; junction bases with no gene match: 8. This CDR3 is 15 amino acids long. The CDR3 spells CASSSLQGGGYGYTF. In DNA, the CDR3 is TGTGCCAGCAGTTCCTTACAGGGGGGCGGCTATGGCTACACCTTC.

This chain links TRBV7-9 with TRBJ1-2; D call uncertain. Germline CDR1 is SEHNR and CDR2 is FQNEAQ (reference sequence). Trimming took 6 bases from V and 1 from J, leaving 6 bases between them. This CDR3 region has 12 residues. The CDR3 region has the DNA TGTGCCAGCAGTCGCCATAACTATGGCTACACCTTC. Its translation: CASSRHNYGYTF.

The CDR3 DNA is TGTGCCAGCAGGCCTTTTAGGGGGCTGTCTTACAATGAGCAGTTCTTC. It translates to CASRPFRGLSYNEQFF. The J gene is TRBJ2-1, the V gene TRBV27; TRBD1 matches 7 bases. The CDR3 runs to 16 residues. The J segment lost 4 bases and the V segment lost 6 bases, leaving 12 bases of the junction unmatched. Looked up from germline, CDR1 is MNHEY and CDR2 is SMNVEV (reference sequence).

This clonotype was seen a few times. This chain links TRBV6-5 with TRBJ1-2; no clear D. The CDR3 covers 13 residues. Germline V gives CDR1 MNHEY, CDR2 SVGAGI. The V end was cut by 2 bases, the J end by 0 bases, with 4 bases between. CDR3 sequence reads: CASSYTANYGYTF. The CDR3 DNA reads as TGTGCCAGCAGTTACACAGCTAACTATGGCTACACCTTC.

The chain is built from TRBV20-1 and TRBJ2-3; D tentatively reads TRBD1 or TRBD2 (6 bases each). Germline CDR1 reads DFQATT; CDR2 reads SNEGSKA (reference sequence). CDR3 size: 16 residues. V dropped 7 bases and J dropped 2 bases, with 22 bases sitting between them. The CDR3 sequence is CSGRGGPAIPTDTQYF. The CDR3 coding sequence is TGCAGTGGCAGGGGAGGCCCGGCCATCCCCACAGATACGCAGTATTTT.

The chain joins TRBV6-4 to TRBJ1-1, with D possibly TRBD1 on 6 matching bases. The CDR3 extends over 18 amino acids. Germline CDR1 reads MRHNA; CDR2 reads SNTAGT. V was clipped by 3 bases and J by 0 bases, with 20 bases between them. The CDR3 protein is CASSEWGAGRGMNTEAFF. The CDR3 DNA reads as TGTGCCAGCAGTGAATGGGGGGCGGGACGAGGCATGAACACTGAAGCTTTCTTT.

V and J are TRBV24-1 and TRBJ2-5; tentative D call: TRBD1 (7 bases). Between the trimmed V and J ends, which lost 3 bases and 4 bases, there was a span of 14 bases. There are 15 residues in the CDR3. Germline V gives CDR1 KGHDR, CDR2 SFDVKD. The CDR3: CATSDPGGPGETQYF. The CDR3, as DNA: TGTGCCACCAGTGATCCAGGGGGGCCTGGAGAGACCCAGTACTTC.

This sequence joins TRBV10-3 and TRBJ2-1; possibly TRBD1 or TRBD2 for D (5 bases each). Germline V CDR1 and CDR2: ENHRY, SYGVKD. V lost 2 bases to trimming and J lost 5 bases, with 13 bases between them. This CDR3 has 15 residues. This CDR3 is CAISERRGEDNEQFF. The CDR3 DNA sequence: TGTGCCATCAGTGAGCGTAGGGGAGAGGACAATGAGCAGTTCTTC.

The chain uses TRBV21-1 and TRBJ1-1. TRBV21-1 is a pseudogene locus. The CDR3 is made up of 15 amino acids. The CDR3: CASSNPDMTNTEAFF. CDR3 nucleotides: TGTGCCAGCAGCAACCCAGACATGACGAACACTGAAGCTTTCTTT.

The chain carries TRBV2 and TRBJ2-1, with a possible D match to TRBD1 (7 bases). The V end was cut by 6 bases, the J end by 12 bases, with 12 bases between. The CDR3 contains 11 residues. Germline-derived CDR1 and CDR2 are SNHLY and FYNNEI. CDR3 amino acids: CASRRQGGQFF. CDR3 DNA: TGTGCCAGCAGGAGACAGGGAGGGCAGTTCTTC. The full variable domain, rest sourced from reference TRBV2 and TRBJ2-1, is EPEVTQTPSHQVTQMGQEVILRCVPISNHLYFYWYRQILGQKVEFLVSFYNNEISEKSEIFDDQFSVERPDGSNFTLKIRSTKLEDSAMYFCASRRQGGQFFGPGTRLTVL.

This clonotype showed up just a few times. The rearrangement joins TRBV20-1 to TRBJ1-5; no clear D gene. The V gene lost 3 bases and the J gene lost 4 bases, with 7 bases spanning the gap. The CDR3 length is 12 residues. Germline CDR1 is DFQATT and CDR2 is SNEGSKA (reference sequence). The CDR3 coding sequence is TGCAGTGCTAGTCCCGATAATCAGCCCCAGCATTTT. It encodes CSASPDNQPQHF.

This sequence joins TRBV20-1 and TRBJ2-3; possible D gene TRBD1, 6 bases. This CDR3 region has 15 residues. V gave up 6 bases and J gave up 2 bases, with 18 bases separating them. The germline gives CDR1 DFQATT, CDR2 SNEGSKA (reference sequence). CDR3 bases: TGCAGTGCAACCCCTCAGGGGCGAAACACAGATACGCAGTATTTT. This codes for CSATPQGRNTDTQYF.

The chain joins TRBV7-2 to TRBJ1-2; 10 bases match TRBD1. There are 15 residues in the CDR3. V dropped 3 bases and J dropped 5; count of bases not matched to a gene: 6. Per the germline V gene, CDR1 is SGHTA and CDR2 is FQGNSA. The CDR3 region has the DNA TGTGCCAGCAGCTTTAGACAGGGGGCCGCTTATGGCTACACCTTC. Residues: CASSFRQGAAYGYTF.

CDR3 DNA: TGTGCCAGCAGTTTAGAGGGACAGGGCTACGAGCAGTACTTC. Protein sequence: CASSLEGQGYEQYF. J is TRBJ2-7 and V is TRBV6-5; TRBD1 agrees at 9 bases. The CDR3 length is 14 residues. The germline V gene has CDR1 MNHEY and CDR2 SVGAGI. With V trimmed by 4 bases and J by 3 bases, 4 bases remained unmatched.

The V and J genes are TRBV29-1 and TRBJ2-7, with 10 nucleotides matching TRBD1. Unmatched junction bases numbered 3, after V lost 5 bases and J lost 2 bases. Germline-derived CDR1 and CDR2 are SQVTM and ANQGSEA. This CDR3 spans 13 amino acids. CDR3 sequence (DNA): TGCAGCGTTACCGGGACAGGGGCCTACGAGCAGTACTTC. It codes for CSVTGTGAYEQYF.